This TCR beta chain was identified in a study of cytomegalovirus exposure and HLA in healthy donors. General study points: An analysis that came later showed most CMV-associated TCR beta chains appearing HLA-restricted. TCR beta V segments were, for the most part, productive about 87% or about 30% of the time in an earlier analysis. In a later analysis, at a false discovery rate of 0.05, roughly 17,000 TCR beta sequences were associated with HLA alleles.

Germline assignment: CDR1 SGHAT and CDR2 FQNNGV. This CDR3 contains 14 residues. V trimming: 2 bases; J trimming: 10 bases; junction bases outside the gene matches: 6. PCR used 60 Vbeta primers and 13 Jbeta primers. The method was immunoSEQ multiplex PCR; TCRdb's version includes in-frame clones alone and lacks a portion of them. The data hold about 130,000 clones, with around 81% observed a single time. This clone was seen more than once but under ten times. Its antigen is not identified. What was sequenced was PBMCs. This TCR derives from a female donor in good health and CMV-seronegative. The rearrangement links TRBV11-2 to TRBJ1-1; 11 nucleotides agree with TRBD1. In DNA form, the CDR3 reads TGTGCCAGCAGCTTATCCGGGACAGGGGGGAGAGCTTTCTTT. It codes for CASSLSGTGGRAFF.